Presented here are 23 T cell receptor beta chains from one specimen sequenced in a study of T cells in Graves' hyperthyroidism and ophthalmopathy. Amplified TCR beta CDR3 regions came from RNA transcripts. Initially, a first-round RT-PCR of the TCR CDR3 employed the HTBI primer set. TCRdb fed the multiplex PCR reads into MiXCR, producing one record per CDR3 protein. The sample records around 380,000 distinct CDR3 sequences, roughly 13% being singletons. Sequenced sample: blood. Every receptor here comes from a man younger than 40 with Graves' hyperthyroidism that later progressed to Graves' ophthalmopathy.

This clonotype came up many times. This CDR3 reads CASRSGTANTGELFF. CDR3 nucleotides: TGTGCCAGCAGATCCGGGACAGCGAACACCGGGGAGCTGTTTTTT. The V and J genes are TRBV11-2 and TRBJ2-2; TRBD1 matches 7 bases. Trimming cost V 6 bases and J 0 bases; bases outside gene matches: 4. Germline CDR1 is SGHAT and CDR2 is FQNNGV. CDR3 length equals 15 residues.

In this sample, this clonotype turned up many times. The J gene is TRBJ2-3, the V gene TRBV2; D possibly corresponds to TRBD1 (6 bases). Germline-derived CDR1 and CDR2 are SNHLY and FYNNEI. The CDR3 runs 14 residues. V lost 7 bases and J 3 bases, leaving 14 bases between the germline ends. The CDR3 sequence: CASKGQLKTDTQYF. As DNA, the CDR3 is TGTGCCAGCAAAGGACAGCTGAAAACAGATACGCAGTATTTT.

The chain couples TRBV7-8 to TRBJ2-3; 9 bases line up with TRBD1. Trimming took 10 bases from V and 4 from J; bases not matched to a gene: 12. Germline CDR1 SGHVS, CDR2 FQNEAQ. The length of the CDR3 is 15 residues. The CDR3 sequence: CATSPRQGVSDTQYF. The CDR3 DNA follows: TGTGCCACGAGCCCGCGACAGGGGGTATCAGATACGCAGTATTTT. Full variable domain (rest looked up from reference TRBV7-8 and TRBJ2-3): GAGVSQSPRYKVAKRGQDVALRCDPISGHVSLFWYQQALGQGPEFLTYFQNEAQLDKSGLPSDRFFAERPEGSVSTLKIQRTQQEDSAVYLCATSPRQGVSDTQYFGPGTRLTVL.

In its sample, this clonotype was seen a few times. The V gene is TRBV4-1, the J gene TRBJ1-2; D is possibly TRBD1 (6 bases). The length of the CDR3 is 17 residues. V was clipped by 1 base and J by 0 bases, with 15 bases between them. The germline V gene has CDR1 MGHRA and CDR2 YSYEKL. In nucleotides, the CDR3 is TGCGCCAGCAGCCAAGCCCGGCGGGACACCTCTAACTATGGCTACACCTTC. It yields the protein CASSQARRDTSNYGYTF.

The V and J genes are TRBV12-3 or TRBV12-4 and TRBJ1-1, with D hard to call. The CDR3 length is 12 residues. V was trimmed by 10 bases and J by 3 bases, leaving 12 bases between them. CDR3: CAIRWGYTEAFF. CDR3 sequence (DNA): TGTGCCATCAGGTGGGGATACACTGAAGCTTTCTTT.

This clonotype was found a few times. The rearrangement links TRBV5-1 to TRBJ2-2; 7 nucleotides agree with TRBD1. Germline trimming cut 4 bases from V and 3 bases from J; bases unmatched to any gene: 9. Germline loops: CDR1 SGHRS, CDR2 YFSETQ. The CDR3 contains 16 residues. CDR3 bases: TGCGCCAGCAGCACTGACAGGGACATGGACACCGGGGAGCTGTTTTTT. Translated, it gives CASSTDRDMDTGELFF.

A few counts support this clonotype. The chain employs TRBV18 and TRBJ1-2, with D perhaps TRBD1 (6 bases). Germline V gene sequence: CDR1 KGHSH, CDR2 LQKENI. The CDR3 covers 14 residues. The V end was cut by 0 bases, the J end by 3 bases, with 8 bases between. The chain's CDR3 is CASSPPDSYYGYTF. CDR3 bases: TGTGCCAGCTCACCACCGGACAGTTACTATGGCTACACCTTC.

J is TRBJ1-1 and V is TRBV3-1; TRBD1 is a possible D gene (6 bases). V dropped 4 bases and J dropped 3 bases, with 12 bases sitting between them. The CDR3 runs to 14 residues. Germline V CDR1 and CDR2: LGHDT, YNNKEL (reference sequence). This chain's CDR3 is CASSPGQSDTEAFF. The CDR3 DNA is TGTGCCAGCAGCCCCGGACAGTCTGACACTGAAGCTTTCTTT.

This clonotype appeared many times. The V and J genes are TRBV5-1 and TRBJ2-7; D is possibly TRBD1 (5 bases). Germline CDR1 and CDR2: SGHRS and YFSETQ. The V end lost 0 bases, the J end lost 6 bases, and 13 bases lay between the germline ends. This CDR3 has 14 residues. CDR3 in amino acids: CASSLAAGLGEQYF. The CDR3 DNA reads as TGCGCCAGCAGCTTGGCAGCAGGGTTAGGCGAGCAGTACTTC.

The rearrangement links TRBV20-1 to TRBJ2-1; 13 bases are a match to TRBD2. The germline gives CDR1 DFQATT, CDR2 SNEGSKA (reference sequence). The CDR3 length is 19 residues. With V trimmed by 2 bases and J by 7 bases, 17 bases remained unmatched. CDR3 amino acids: CSARSVLAGGRPNPNEQFF. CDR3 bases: TGCAGTGCTAGATCCGTACTAGCGGGGGGGCGGCCTAATCCTAATGAGCAGTTCTTC.

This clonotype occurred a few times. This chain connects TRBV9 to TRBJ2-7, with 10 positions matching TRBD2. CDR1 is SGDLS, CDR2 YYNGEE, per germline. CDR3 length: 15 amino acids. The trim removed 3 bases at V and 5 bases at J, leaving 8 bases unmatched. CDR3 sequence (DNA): TGTGCCAGCAGCGAGGGAGGGACTAGCGCCGACGAGCAGTACTTC. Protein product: CASSEGGTSADEQYF.

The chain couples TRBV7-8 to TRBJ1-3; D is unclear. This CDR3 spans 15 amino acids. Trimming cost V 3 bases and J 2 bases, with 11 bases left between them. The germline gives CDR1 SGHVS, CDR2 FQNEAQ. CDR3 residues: CASSLNDIPGNTIYF. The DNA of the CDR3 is TGTGCCAGCAGCTTGAATGACATCCCTGGAAACACCATATATTTT.

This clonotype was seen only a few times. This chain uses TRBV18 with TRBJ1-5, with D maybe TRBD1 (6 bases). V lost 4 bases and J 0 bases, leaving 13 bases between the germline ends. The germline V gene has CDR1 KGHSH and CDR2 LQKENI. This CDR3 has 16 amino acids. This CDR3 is CASSLGTPYSNQPQHF. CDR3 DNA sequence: TGTGCCAGCTCACTAGGGACACCATATAGCAATCAGCCCCAGCATTTT.

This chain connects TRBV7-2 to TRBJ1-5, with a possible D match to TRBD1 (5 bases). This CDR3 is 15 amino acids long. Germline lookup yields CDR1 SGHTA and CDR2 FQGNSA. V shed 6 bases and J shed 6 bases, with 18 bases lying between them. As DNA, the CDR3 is TGTGCCAGCAGGGCCGGAATTGGGGGGATTCAGCCCCAGCATTTT. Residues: CASRAGIGGIQPQHF. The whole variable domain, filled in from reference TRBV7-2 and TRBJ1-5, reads GAGVSQSPSNKVTEKGKDVELRCDPISGHTALYWYRQSLGQGLEFLIYFQGNSAPDKSGLPSDRFSAERTGGSVSTLTIQRTQQEDSAVYLCASRAGIGGIQPQHFGDGTRLSIL.

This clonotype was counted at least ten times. CDR3 region: CASSGQGAPTQYF. In DNA, the CDR3 is TGTGCCAGCAGTGGGCAGGGGGCTCCGACCCAGTACTTC. The chain combines TRBV6-1 with TRBJ2-5; TRBD1 aligns across 8 bases. The length of the CDR3 is 13 residues. V lost 4 bases to trimming and J lost 7 bases; unmatched junction nucleotides: 5. In germline, CDR1 is MNHNS, CDR2 SASEGT.

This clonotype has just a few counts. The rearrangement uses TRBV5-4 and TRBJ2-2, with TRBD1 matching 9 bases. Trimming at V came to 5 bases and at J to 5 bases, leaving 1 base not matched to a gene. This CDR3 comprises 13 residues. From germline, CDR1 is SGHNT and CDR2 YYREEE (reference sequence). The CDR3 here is CASRDRGTGELFF. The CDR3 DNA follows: TGTGCCAGCAGAGACAGGGGGACCGGGGAGCTGTTTTTT.

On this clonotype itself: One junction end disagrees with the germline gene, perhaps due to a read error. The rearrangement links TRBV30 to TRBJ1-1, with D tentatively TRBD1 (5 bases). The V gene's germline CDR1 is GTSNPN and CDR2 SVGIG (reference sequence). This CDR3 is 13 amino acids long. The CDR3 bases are TGTGCCTGGAGTGAGGGGTTAAACACTGAAACTTTCTTT. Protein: CAWSEGLNTETFF.

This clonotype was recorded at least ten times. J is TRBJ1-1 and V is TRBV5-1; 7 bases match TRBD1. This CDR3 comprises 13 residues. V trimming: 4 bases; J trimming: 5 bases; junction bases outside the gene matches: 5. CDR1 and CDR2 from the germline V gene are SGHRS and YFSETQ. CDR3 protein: CASSILTGTEAFF. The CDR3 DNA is TGCGCCAGCAGCATCTTGACAGGGACTGAAGCTTTCTTT.

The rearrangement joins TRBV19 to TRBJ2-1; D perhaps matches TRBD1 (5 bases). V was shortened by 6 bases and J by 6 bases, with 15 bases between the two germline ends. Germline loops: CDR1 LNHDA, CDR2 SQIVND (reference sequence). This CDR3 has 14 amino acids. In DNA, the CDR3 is TGTGCCAGTAGCCTAGACAGAAGGGTCAATGAGCAGTTCTTC. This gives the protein CASSLDRRVNEQFF.

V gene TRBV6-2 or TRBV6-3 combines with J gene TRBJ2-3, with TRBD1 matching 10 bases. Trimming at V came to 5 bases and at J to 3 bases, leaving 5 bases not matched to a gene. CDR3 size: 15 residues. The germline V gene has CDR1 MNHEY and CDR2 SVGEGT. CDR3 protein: CASSRPGQGTDTQYF. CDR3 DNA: TGTGCCAGCAGTCGGCCGGGACAGGGGACAGATACGCAGTATTTT.

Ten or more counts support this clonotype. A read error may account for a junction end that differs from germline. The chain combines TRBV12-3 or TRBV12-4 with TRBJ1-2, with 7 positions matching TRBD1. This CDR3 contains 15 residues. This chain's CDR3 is CVSSPNRGARSGYTF. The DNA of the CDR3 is TGTGTCAGCAGTCCGAACAGGGGCGCGAGGTCTGGCTACACCTTC.

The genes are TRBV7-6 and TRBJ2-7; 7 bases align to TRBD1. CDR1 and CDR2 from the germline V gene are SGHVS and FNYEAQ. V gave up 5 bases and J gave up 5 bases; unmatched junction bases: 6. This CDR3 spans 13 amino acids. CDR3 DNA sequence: TGTGCCAGCAGCGAAGACAGGGAGCACGAGCAGTACTTC. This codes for CASSEDREHEQYF.

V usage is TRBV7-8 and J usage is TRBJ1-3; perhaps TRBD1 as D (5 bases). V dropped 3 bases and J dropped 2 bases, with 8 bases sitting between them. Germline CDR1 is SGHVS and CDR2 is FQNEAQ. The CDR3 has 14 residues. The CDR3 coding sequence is TGTGCCAGCAGCTTTCGAGGGGCTGGAAACACCATATATTTT. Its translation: CASSFRGAGNTIYF.